This T cell receptor (beta chain) is drawn from a study of PD-1 blockade in classical Hodgkin lymphoma. Points from the study as a whole: Newly diagnosed patients were reported to start with lower TCR diversity than healthy donors. Those starting nivolumab under 1 year post-ASCT were excluded.

Sequencing used immunoSEQ multiplex PCR; TCRdb keeps in-frame clones, though not all of them. The profile shows fewer than 90,000 clones, 90% to 95% of them singletons. The CDR3 loop spans 15 amino acids. With 0 bases removed from V and 6 bases from J, the gap between germline ends came to 14 bases. Looked up from germline, CDR1 is WSHSY and CDR2 is SAAADI. With respect to this clone: What it recognizes is unknown.

Each and every patient relapsed after autologous stem cell transplantation, and patients got differing brentuximab vedotin exposure. The sample was peripheral blood mononuclear cells (PBMCs), taken at baseline. The receptor comes from a human donor with classical Hodgkin lymphoma. The chain is built from TRBV10-2 and TRBJ1-2, with D possibly TRBD1 on 6 matching bases. The CDR3 protein is CASSESNGGQNGYTF. CDR3 nucleotide sequence: TGCGCCAGCAGTGAGTCGAATGGGGGGCAGAATGGCTACACCTTC.